The clone carrying this T cell receptor beta chain was seen more than once but under ten times. A much larger clone lies one base from this, so it may be a read error. A roughly 10 ml volume of fresh peripheral blood provided the PBMCs. Amplification of TCR beta CDR3 regions was performed using RNA transcripts as template. HTBI primers were the set used in a first-round RT-PCR of the TCR CDR3. TCRdb re-called the multiplex PCR reads with MiXCR, one entry per CDR3 protein. The sample contains about 620,000 distinct CDR3 sequences, 15% to 20% of which appear only once. This specimen comes from a study of T cells in Graves' hyperthyroidism and ophthalmopathy. Sequences were obtained from blood. The sequence came from a woman under 40 with Graves' hyperthyroidism.

The CDR3 protein is CASSLGLAGGVEQFF. The CDR3 bases are TGTGCCAGCAGCTTAGGCCTAGCGGGAGGGGTTGAGCAGTTCTTC. The chain links TRBV11-2 to TRBJ2-1; TRBD2 agrees at 12 bases. The CDR3 contains 15 residues. V gave up 1 base and J gave up 9 bases; unmatched junction bases: 4. Germline-derived CDR1 and CDR2 are SGHAT and FQNNGV.